This TCR beta chain is from a study of blood T cell repertoires in COVID-19 (dated by TCRdb to 2018 to 2021). With respect to the entire study: Samples from collaborators originated in the United States, Italy and Spain and spanned both the acute and convalescent phases of COVID-19. Nearly every sample came with metadata listing a de-identified subject ID, COVID-19 status, age in years and sex. Samples were obtained from the ongoing ImmuneRACE study (first 160 participants) and from about 1,300 subjects provided by 6 global collaborators. Where available, HLA class I and class II types were obtained from metadata supplied by the sample provider rather than from assay-based typing. The dataset comprised deeply sampled blood TCRbeta repertoires from subjects exposed to, actively infected with, or recovered from COVID-19. The prospective study material was composed of cDNA or gDNA derived from T cells, B-cell-depleted T cells, or PBMCs. The repertoires were released in a freely available public database meant as a resource for research on the immune response to SARS-CoV-2.

TCRbeta CDR3 regions were amplified from genomic DNA by means of the immunoSEQ Assay, a bias-controlled multiplex PCR. The study's processing was this. Nucleated cell counts per sample were estimated from amplification of reference gene primers within the assay. To quantify the absolute abundance of each unique TCRbeta CDR3 rearrangement, sequence reads were collapsed and filtered. For each sample, productive Simpson clonality was calculated as the square root of Simpson's diversity index over productive rearrangements. TCRdb stores this immuneACCESS table with in-frame sequences only. Part of the clones is absent; in the studies checked, under half of the shortfall reflects unresolved V genes, and no reason is known for the rest. V, J and clone size are those of that table, while D and trimming were read from the DNA. The sample table records some 180,000 clones; around 85% of these occur just once. Of the sample, 6.2% falls within the top ten clones.

Details on this clone: There is no known antigen for this receptor. No much larger clonotype is one base removed from it; base qualities were not supplied.

Enrolling through a virtual design, the prospective study's participants ranged in age from roughly 18 to 89 years and lived across 24 United States geographic areas. Cohort assignment in the prospective study relied on participant-reported clinical history from a screening survey and a study questionnaire. ImmuneRACE Cohort 3 recovered participants were defined by two consecutive negative NP/OP PCR tests, healthcare professional clearance, or symptom resolution. In the prospective study, mobile phlebotomists collected whole blood, serum and a nasopharyngeal or oropharyngeal swab from each participant. Over an approximately 2-month period, participants in the prospective study had the option of providing additional blood draws and questionnaires. Blood samples from the prospective study were shipped frozen or at room temperature prior to DNA extraction. Study-wide findings and limitations: The quantity of clinical and demographic metadata differed by source and by participant and was supplied without curation.

Sequenced input: PBMCs or T cells enriched from blood (not recorded which). The receptor was isolated from a man aged 35-49 years who had recovered from COVID-19.

In nucleotides, the sequence is TGTGCCAGCAGTTTTAAATCACCCCTCCACTTT. It translates to CASSFKSPLHF. The chain is assembled from TRBV28 and TRBJ1-6, with the D gene not confidently named. The V end loses 3 bases and the J end loses 10 bases, and a stretch of 4 bases separates them. For CDR1 and CDR2, the germline V gene lists MDHEN and SYDVKM. Counted from cysteine to phenylalanine, this CDR3 has 11 amino acids. The CDR3 DNA has 33 bases and is translated from base 1.